This is a list of T cell receptor beta chains from one sample in a study of blood T cells in healthy people across ages. From the 5' RACE reads, TCRdb called clonotypes with MiXCR, one entry per CDR3 protein. The repertoire holds roughly 700,000 distinct CDR3 sequences, with around 48% as singletons. The specimen was blood. The receptors originated from a woman aged 60-75 years in good health. The CDR3 runs from the conserved cysteine through the conserved F or W. Size values are once, few and many counts, or a class for expanded clones, and some rows have none.

v_call	j_call	clone_size	cdr3_aa
TRBV20-1	TRBJ1-1	NA	CSAGGGVEAFF
TRBV29-1	TRBJ2-3	few	CSVETVTDTQYF
TRBV12-3/TRBV12-4	TRBJ2-1	NA	CASRLAGVSRENEQFF
TRBV7-9	TRBJ2-7	once	CASRSDRESYEQYF
TRBV12-3/TRBV12-4	TRBJ1-6	NA	CASSRQQMYNSPLHF
TRBV9	TRBJ2-1	few	CASSVAGGGTYNEQFF
TRBV20-1	NA	NA	CSETSVETQYF
TRBV3-1	TRBJ2-3	few	CASMGGDTQYF
TRBV3-1	TRBJ2-7	few	CASSQAMDYEQYF
TRBV28	TRBJ1-2	NA	CASSLKGHYYGYTF
TRBV6-1	TRBJ2-7	NA	CASGSPSQPYEQYF
TRBV6-2/TRBV6-3	TRBJ2-4	NA	CASSTQHGGIQYF
TRBV20-1	TRBJ2-7	NA	CSASNGGGILYEQYF
TRBV20-1	TRBJ2-7	NA	CSAGKAGATYEQYF
TRBV15	NA	NA	CATSPRPLYEQYF
TRBV7-2	TRBJ2-3	NA	CASSLGGLALVGDTQYF
TRBV6-6	TRBJ2-7	NA	CALFEQYF
TRBV20-1	TRBJ1-1	few	CSAVSQGYPEAFF
TRBV2	TRBJ2-5	NA	CASNFPGETQYF
TRBV29-1	TRBJ1-4	NA	CSARTGFNEKLFF